A selection of T cell receptor beta chains follows, all from one sample in a study of CD8+ T cells in alopecia areata. Clones were read by immunoSEQ multiplex PCR, and TCRdb kept only the in-frame ones, dropping some. This sample carries about 190,000 clones, 45% to 65% of them seen once, and the ten largest clones take over 0.55%. The sequencing here drew on CD4+ T cells sorted from blood, taken at week 4, from a patient treated with tofacitinib. Receptor source: a human donor with alopecia areata. Both conserved end residues are part of each CDR3. A D gene is named only where the DNA matches it firmly.

TRBV7-9	TRBD2	TRBJ2-7	CASSLAERGEQYF
TRBV7-9	-	TRBJ2-4	CASSFLRRQDIQYF
TRBV25-1	-	TRBJ2-2	CASSDGATGELFF
TRBV20-1	-	TRBJ2-7	CSGSLDHEQYF
TRBV7-6	-	TRBJ1-5	CASSLFGDQPQHF
TRBV5-1	TRBD2	TRBJ2-3	CASSLGTSGSAAITDTQYF
TRBV7-9	TRBD1	TRBJ1-1	CASSATGQGAFF
TRBV29-1	TRBD2	TRBJ2-1	CSVEGHRKLAGGHEQFF
TRBV6-5	TRBD2	TRBJ2-1	CASSWEGYNEQFF
TRBV2	TRBD1	TRBJ1-4	CASTGRDRDEKLFF
TRBV4-3	-	TRBJ1-1	CASSQARIRAEAFF
TRBV4-2	-	TRBJ1-1	CASSQRQMNTEAFF
TRBV19	-	TRBJ2-7	CASSTTRGRPGEQYF
TRBV30	-	TRBJ1-2	CAWSGLRSLEGYTF
TRBV30	-	TRBJ2-3	CAWSLRGKVSDTQYF
TRBV30	-	TRBJ2-7	CAWSSTVYEQYF
TRBV28	-	TRBJ2-5	CASSLLARYGGTQYF
TRBV15	-	TRBJ1-5	CATSGGINQPQHF
TRBV5-1	-	TRBJ2-1	CASSSAADEQFF
TRBV5-1	-	TRBJ2-5	CASSVQETQYF
TRBV6-6	-	TRBJ1-3	CASSYESGNTIYF
TRBV7-2	TRBD1	TRBJ2-3	CASSSALQGAQDTQYF
TRBV6-5	TRBD2	TRBJ2-1	CASSFTSGRINEQFF
TRBV7-7	-	TRBJ2-3	CASSPRISTDTQYF
TRBV6-6	TRBD1	TRBJ2-4	CASMDQGATKNIQYF
TRBV7-2	-	TRBJ2-3	CASSLGSYTQYF
TRBV7-8	-	TRBJ2-1	CASSVKVGGEQFF
TRBV6-6	-	TRBJ2-2	CASSQEGNTGELFF
TRBV9	TRBD2	TRBJ2-1	CASSALAGGSYNEQFF
TRBV6-5	TRBD1	TRBJ1-2	CASRVLGQGEYGYTF
TRBV2	TRBD1	TRBJ2-7	CASSEEGTELYEQYF
TRBV30	-	TRBJ2-1	CAWRGRMGEDYNEQFF
TRBV6-5	TRBD1	TRBJ1-1	CASSWTGGITEAFF
TRBV28	-	TRBJ2-2	CASSPSGTGELFF
TRBV29-1	-	TRBJ1-5	CSVRDGGSNQPQHF
TRBV29-1	-	TRBJ2-1	CSVEFLDRSYNEQFF
TRBV2	-	TRBJ2-1	CASSESRNEQFF
TRBV27	TRBD2	TRBJ2-1	CASSSGLAGHYNEQFF
TRBV28	-	TRBJ1-5	CASSLSGQPQHF
TRBV11-2	-	TRBJ1-1	CASSPRPTLNTEAFF
TRBV2	TRBD2	TRBJ2-2	CASILSGRGNTGELFF
TRBV7-2	TRBD2	TRBJ2-3	CASSTRLAGGQDTQYF
TRBV5-1	-	TRBJ2-5	CASSLETVSQTQYF
TRBV29-1	-	TRBJ2-1	CSAGGNEQFF
TRBV5-6	-	TRBJ1-5	CASSLYVQYSNQPQHF
TRBV4-2	-	TRBJ2-7	CASSQDWQPWEQYF
TRBV29-1	TRBD1	TRBJ2-7	CSVAGRRGYEQYF
TRBV7-6	-	TRBJ2-7	CASSPGGNEQYF
TRBV4-1	-	TRBJ2-7	CASSRGEITDGSYEQYF
TRBV10-3	-	TRBJ1-4	CAISERGSAGLFF
TRBV5-1	-	TRBJ2-7	CASSLVVGEGSYEQYF
TRBV27	TRBD1	TRBJ1-2	CASRTLSVFSGTGPYGYTF
TRBV5-4	TRBD1	TRBJ2-3	CASSSTGASDTQYF
TRBV29-1	-	TRBJ2-5	CSVSGSETQYF
TRBV30	-	TRBJ2-3	CAWKPIGATDTQYF
TRBV5-4	TRBD1	TRBJ1-4	CASSLAVTGGREKLFF
TRBV30	-	TRBJ2-7	CAWSVLAGPYEQYF